The present TCR beta chain was sequenced within a study of cytotoxic CD8 clonotypes in ibrutinib-treated CLL. Study in general: Mean per-sample yields comprised about 250,000 productive templates and approximately 90,000 productive rearrangements.

Comment on this clone: Its antigen is still unknown.

TCRdb's table, derived via immunoSEQ multiplex PCR, lists solely in-frame clones and lacks some. The sample has more than 30,000 clones; approximately 69% are singletons. Study conclusions and caveats: Elevated clonality accompanied ibrutinib response, with a return toward baseline values at progression.

Germline V gene sequence: CDR1 SGDLS, CDR2 YYNGEE. The V and J ends lost 4 bases and 2 bases, in that order; junction bases with no gene match: 9. The CDR3 extends over 17 amino acids. The chain is built from TRBV9 and TRBJ2-2; 9 bases are a match to TRBD1. This receptor was obtained from a human donor with chronic lymphocytic leukemia. The sequencing here drew on PBMCs, taken before ibrutinib treatment. CDR3 nucleotide sequence: TGTGCCAGCAGCCACCGGACAGGGGCCTTTAACACCGGGGAGCTGTTTTTT. Its protein product is CASSHRTGAFNTGELFF.